The next 26 T cell receptor beta chains were all read from a single sample in a study of T-cell reconstitution after alpha-beta-depleted transplantation in children (dated by TCRdb to between 2015 and 2016). The protocol used for the library was PCR. Instrument on record: Illumina HiSeq 2500. TCR library preparation used molecular barcoding, with unique molecular identifiers applied to normalize quantification of the TCRbeta repertoire. The public reads were run again by TCRdb, first through fastp at Q25 and then through MiXCR, and only productive beta chains were kept. Identical CDR3 proteins give one entry, which carries the most common genes and DNA. Here the sample has 350,000 to 450,000 distinct CDR3 sequences; around 20% occur a single time. The ten top clones hold less than 4.5% of the sample. Specimen: PBMCs from the stem cell graft donor, collected from the stem cell graft. Receptors originate from a human donor who donated a stem cell graft to a child with acute myeloid leukemia.

This clonotype was counted a single time. J is TRBJ1-2 and V is TRBV2; unclear D gene. The ends were cut back, 0 bases at V and 5 bases at J, with 13 bases in the middle. CDR1 SNHLY and CDR2 FYNNEI come from the germline V gene. CDR3 size: 15 residues. This CDR3 is CASSEASPRRYGYTF. The DNA for the CDR3 is TGTGCCAGCAGTGAAGCAAGTCCCCGAAGGTATGGCTACACCTTC.

This clonotype was counted only a few times. This chain uses TRBV24-1 with TRBJ2-3, with TRBD2 identical over 8 bases. This CDR3 comprises 15 residues. Germline lookup yields CDR1 KGHDR and CDR2 SFDVKD. Trimming removed 1 base from V and 2 bases from J; junction bases left unmatched: 1. The DNA for the CDR3 is TGTGCCACCAGTGATTTAGCGGGAGACACAGATACGCAGTATTTT. This gives the protein CATSDLAGDTDTQYF.

This clonotype was picked up many times. The V and J genes are TRBV20-1 and TRBJ2-7, with D perhaps assigned TRBD1 or TRBD2 (6 bases each). Trimming cost V 6 bases and J 4 bases, with 19 bases left between them. Germline CDR1 reads DFQATT; CDR2 reads SNEGSKA (reference sequence). The CDR3 extends over 14 amino acids. CDR3 region: CSAPMGQGRYEQYF. The CDR3 nucleotides are TGCAGTGCACCCATGGGGCAGGGGAGGTACGAGCAGTACTTC.

The rearrangement joins TRBV9 to TRBJ1-5; maybe TRBD1 (5 bases). This CDR3 is 13 amino acids long. Germline CDR1 and CDR2: SGDLS and YYNGEE. The germline V and J ends were trimmed by 3 bases and 4 bases, with 8 bases remaining between them. CDR3 coding DNA: TGTGCCAGCAGCGACGGGGGGAATCAGCCCCAGCATTTT. This translates into CASSDGGNQPQHF.

In its sample, this clonotype was seen many times. The chain combines TRBV27 with TRBJ2-1; 8 bases match TRBD2. The CDR3 is made up of 17 amino acids. V dropped 4 bases and J dropped 8; count of bases not matched to a gene: 16. The germline CDR1 and CDR2 sequences are MNHEY and SMNVEV (reference sequence). The CDR3 coding sequence is TGTGCCAGCAGTTCCTGGACTAGCCTGTCATCTCTGGATGAGCAGTTCTTC. Its protein is CASSSWTSLSSLDEQFF.

This chain links TRBV20-1 with TRBJ1-1, with TRBD1 as a possible D gene (5 bases). The germline CDR1 and CDR2 sequences are DFQATT and SNEGSKA (reference sequence). CDR3 length equals 14 residues. Trimming stripped 3 bases from V and 2 bases from J, with 13 bases between. The CDR3 DNA reads TGCAGTGCTAGCGCCGGGGCAGTAAACACTGAAGCTTTCTTT. Its protein product is CSASAGAVNTEAFF.

This clonotype was seen a few times. This sequence joins TRBV29-1 and TRBJ2-7; TRBD2 aligns across 7 bases. Looked up from germline, CDR1 is SQVTM and CDR2 is ANQGSEA. The CDR3 runs to 12 residues. Trimming took 7 bases from V and 6 from J; bases not matched to a gene: 9. This CDR3 is CSAGGRASEQYF. The CDR3 DNA is TGCAGCGCCGGGGGGAGGGCCAGCGAGCAGTACTTC.

The chain couples TRBV15 to TRBJ2-5; the D gene is possibly TRBD1 (5 bases). The CDR3 is made up of 14 amino acids. Germline assignment: CDR1 LNHNV and CDR2 YYDKDF (reference sequence). V was cut by 0 bases and J by 5 bases, with 10 bases left in between. CDR3 nucleotides: TGTGCCACCAGCAGAGATCAGGGTCCGGAGACCCAGTACTTC. Translating it yields CATSRDQGPETQYF.

Details on this clonotype: With a much larger clone just one base away, this may be a read error. The chain carries TRBV20-1 and TRBJ2-1, with 8 bases identical to TRBD1. Germline V gene sequence: CDR1 DFQATT, CDR2 SNEGSKA (reference sequence). This CDR3 is built from 15 residues. CDR3 sequence: CTAPGAGQGNNEQFF. CDR3 nucleotide sequence: TGCACTGCTCCCGGGGCCGGACAGGGAAACAATGAGCAGTTCTTC.

V usage is TRBV5-1 and J usage is TRBJ2-1, with 9 bases aligning to TRBD2. Trimming cost V 1 base and J 3 bases; bases outside gene matches: 5. Germline V lookup: CDR1 SGHRS, CDR2 YFSETQ. This CDR3 spans 16 amino acids. The CDR3 sequence: CASSLSASGNYNEQFF. In nucleotides, the CDR3 is TGCGCCAGCAGCTTGAGTGCTAGCGGGAACTACAATGAGCAGTTCTTC. Drawing the rest from reference TRBV5-1 and TRBJ2-1, the complete variable domain is KAGVTQTPRYLIKTRGQQVTLSCSPISGHRSVSWYQQTPGQGLQFLFEYFSETQRNKGNFPGRFSGRQFSNSRSEMNVSTLELGDSALYLCASSLSASGNYNEQFFGPGTRLTVL.

V and J are TRBV27 and TRBJ2-2, with 12 bases that match TRBD2. The CDR3 contains 16 residues. Germline trimming cut 6 bases from V and 5 bases from J; bases unmatched to any gene: 7. Germline V gene sequence: CDR1 MNHEY, CDR2 SMNVEV (reference sequence). CDR3 protein: CASSLLGTSGTGELFF. The CDR3 DNA reads TGTGCCAGCAGCTTGTTAGGGACTAGCGGGACCGGGGAGCTGTTTTTT.

This clonotype was observed a handful of times. The chain joins TRBV5-8 to TRBJ2-3; TRBD2 agrees at 9 bases. The CDR3 length is 16 residues. Germline CDR1 SGHTS, CDR2 YDEGEE. V lost 2 bases to trimming and J lost 6 bases; unmatched junction nucleotides: 10. The CDR3 protein is CASSLGLARTSDTQYF. For the CDR3, the DNA is TGTGCCAGCAGCTTAGGACTAGCGCGAACCTCCGATACGCAGTATTTT.

The chain has TRBV5-1 and TRBJ1-5, with 8 bases fitting TRBD1. The germline V gene encodes CDR1 SGHRS and CDR2 YFSETQ. This CDR3 has 14 amino acids. J gave up 5 bases and V 5 bases, and 6 bases lay outside the gene matches. The CDR3: CASSQGAGDQPQHF. DNA for the CDR3: TGCGCCAGCAGTCAGGGGGCGGGCGATCAGCCCCAGCATTTT.

This clonotype has more than one count but fewer than ten. The V and J genes are TRBV5-1 and TRBJ2-1; D possibly corresponds to TRBD2 (6 bases). Per germline, CDR1 SGHRS and CDR2 YFSETQ. V was shortened by 0 bases and J by 6 bases, with 16 bases between the two germline ends. The CDR3 runs 16 residues. The CDR3 DNA reads as TGCGCCAGCAGCTTGGCCGAGGCGGGACCACCCAATGAGCAGTTCTTC. It translates to CASSLAEAGPPNEQFF.

This rearrangement joins TRBV11-3 to TRBJ2-2, with TRBD1 identical over 7 bases. Germline CDR1 and CDR2: SGHNT and YENEEA. The CDR3 contains 15 residues. Germline trimming cut 5 bases from V and 4 bases from J; bases unmatched to any gene: 7. DNA for the CDR3: TGTGCCAGCAGCCAGGGACAGCTACTCACCGGGGAGCTGTTTTTT. Its protein product is CASSQGQLLTGELFF. Looking up the rest from reference TRBV11-3 and TRBJ2-2 gives the full variable domain: EAGVVQSPRYKIIEKKQPVAFWCNPISGHNTLYWYLQNLGQGPELLIRYENEEAVDDSQLPKDRFSAERLKGVDSTLKIQPAELGDSAVYLCASSQGQLLTGELFFGEGSRLTVL.

Only a few counts were recorded for this clonotype. The chain combines TRBV11-2 with TRBJ2-7; D ambiguous. Trimming cost V 1 base and J 2 bases, with 9 bases left between them. CDR1 and CDR2 (germline): SGHAT, FQNNGV. This CDR3 has 14 amino acids. CDR3 loop: CASSLVLAPYEQYF. In DNA, the CDR3 is TGTGCCAGCAGCTTAGTGCTTGCCCCCTACGAGCAGTACTTC.

This clonotype was counted at least ten times. The V and J genes are TRBV12-3 or TRBV12-4 and TRBJ2-7; D is perhaps TRBD2 (5 bases). CDR3 length equals 14 residues. Trimming took off 3 bases at V and 3 bases at J, with 12 bases between the two ends. The DNA of the CDR3 is TGTGCCAGCAGTTTGACTGCCGGGGACTACGAGCAGTACTTC. This translates into CASSLTAGDYEQYF.

This clonotype was found a few times. The V and J genes are TRBV20-1 and TRBJ2-7; 9 nucleotides match TRBD2. The V and J ends lost 3 bases and 1 base, in that order; junction bases with no gene match: 7. The germline CDR1 and CDR2 sequences are DFQATT and SNEGSKA (reference sequence). This CDR3 is 15 amino acids long. CDR3 nucleotides: TGCAGTGCTAGTGGGGCGGGAGGGTCTTCCTACGAGCAGTACTTC. Protein sequence: CSASGAGGSSYEQYF.

This clonotype has a handful of counts. The rearrangement links TRBV7-6 to TRBJ1-3; D unclear. V lost 1 base to trimming and J lost 2 bases, with 15 bases between them. Germline CDR1 SGHVS, CDR2 FNYEAQ. The CDR3 spans 17 residues. The CDR3: CASSLDGDIKPGNTIYF. The CDR3 coding sequence is TGTGCCAGCAGCTTAGACGGAGACATTAAGCCTGGAAACACCATATATTTT.

This clonotype was picked up many times. The chain couples TRBV6-1 to TRBJ2-1; TRBD2 aligns across 9 bases. The CDR3 covers 14 residues. The V gene end was trimmed by 5 bases and the J gene end by 6 bases; junction bases not matched to a gene: 5. Germline-derived CDR1 and CDR2 are MNHNS and SASEGT. The CDR3 sequence is CASSPGTSINEQFF. CDR3 sequence (DNA): TGTGCCAGCAGTCCCGGGACTAGCATCAATGAGCAGTTCTTC.

Only a few counts were recorded for this clonotype. This rearrangement joins TRBV27 to TRBJ2-3; D may match TRBD1 or TRBD2 (6 bases each). CDR1 and CDR2 from the germline V gene are MNHEY and SMNVEV (reference sequence). The CDR3 has 17 amino acids. Trimming shortened V by 2 bases and J by 2 bases, and 17 bases separated the two germline ends. CDR3 DNA sequence: TGTGCCAGCAGTTTACTACGGCCACGGGGGCTCACAGATACGCAGTATTTT. It is translated as CASSLLRPRGLTDTQYF.

The CDR3 DNA follows: TGTGCCAGCGGACCCACCGGGACAAGGGAGCGCACAGATACGCAGTATTTT. Translated, it gives CASGPTGTRERTDTQYF. This rearrangement joins TRBV28 to TRBJ2-3, with D possibly TRBD1 on 6 matching bases. V lost 8 bases and J lost 1, with 22 bases in between. Looked up from germline, CDR1 is MDHEN and CDR2 is SYDVKM. CDR3 length: 17 amino acids.

This clonotype has only a few counts. J is TRBJ2-1 and V is TRBV24-1; D ambiguous. The V end lost 3 bases, the J end lost 1 base, and 15 bases lay between the germline ends. The CDR3 length is 17 residues. Germline values: CDR1 KGHDR, CDR2 SFDVKD. CDR3 nucleotides: TGTGCCACCAGTGATCCCCGGGTCCCTAGATCCTACAATGAGCAGTTCTTC. Residues: CATSDPRVPRSYNEQFF.

This clonotype was seen a handful of times. The chain is built from TRBV6-4 and TRBJ2-1, with TRBD2 identical over 12 bases. CDR1 is MRHNA and CDR2 is SNTAGT in the germline V gene. The CDR3 is made up of 16 amino acids. Trimming at V came to 7 bases and at J to 5 bases, leaving 9 bases not matched to a gene. Written as DNA, the CDR3 is TGTGCCAGCAACGGACTAGCGGGACTCTTCCACAATGAGCAGTTCTTC. It specifies CASNGLAGLFHNEQFF.

This clonotype was seen at least ten times. The rearrangement links TRBV12-3 or TRBV12-4 to TRBJ2-3; 10 bases align to TRBD2. This CDR3 spans 14 amino acids. Germline trimming cut 6 bases from V and 5 bases from J; bases unmatched to any gene: 5. CDR3: CASREAGGIDTQYF. The CDR3 region has the DNA TGTGCCAGCAGAGAAGCGGGAGGGATAGATACGCAGTATTTT.

In its sample, this clonotype was seen a few times. J is TRBJ1-2 and V is TRBV15, with a possible D match to TRBD1 (5 bases). The CDR3 totals 16 residues. The V end was cut by 2 bases, the J end by 4 bases, with 17 bases between. Germline loops: CDR1 LNHNV, CDR2 YYDKDF (reference sequence). The CDR3 region has the DNA TGTGCCACCAGCAGACTTAGGGACCGAAGTCCCTATGGCTACACCTTC. This translates into CATSRLRDRSPYGYTF.